This T cell receptor (beta chain) originates from a study of CD8 T cells in Susac syndrome. Overall study: Within the sequenced group of Susac syndrome patients, more than 5 showed active disease and roughly eight were in remission. Points from the study as a whole: Acknowledgment was made by the study that its TCR sequencing and HLA analysis involved a relatively small number of individuals.

In its sample, this clonotype was seen once. Its antigen is not identified. The CD8+ and CD4+ T cells were negatively isolated, with the TEMRA cells enriched by FACS. Looked up from germline, CDR1 is SGHRS and CDR2 is YFSETQ. Trimming removed 3 bases from V and 9 bases from J, with 24 bases in between. This CDR3 region has 16 residues. cDNA came from approximately 0.5 to 1 ug RNA primed by random hexamers. TCRdb ran MiXCR on the immunoSEQ multiplex PCR reads and lists one entry per CDR3 protein. The data contain 200,000 to 300,000 distinct CDR3 sequences, about 95% of them singletons. This receptor was taken from a human donor with Susac syndrome. The sample comprised CD4+ T cells from PBMCs. The V call is TRBV5-1, the J call TRBJ1-2; D not certain. CDR3: CASSSTTRPGHVRYTF. CDR3 coding DNA: TGCGCCAGCAGCTCAACGACCCGCCCTGGGCATGTTCGCTACACCTTC. The whole variable domain, remainder taken from reference TRBV5-1 and TRBJ1-2, is KAGVTQTPRYLIKTRGQQVTLSCSPISGHRSVSWYQQTPGQGLQFLFEYFSETQRNKGNFPGRFSGRQFSNSRSEMNVSTLELGDSALYLCASSSTTRPGHVRYTFGSGTRLTVV.